This T cell receptor beta chain was sequenced in a study of cytomegalovirus exposure and HLA in healthy donors. Across the whole study: A prior analysis found 90 million to 120 million unique TCR beta sequences from some 190 million T cells.

The ends lost 1 base at V and 7 bases at J; junction bases unmatched: 5. There are 15 residues in the CDR3. Germline V gives CDR1 MNHNY, CDR2 SVGAGI (reference sequence). 60 Vbeta and 13 Jbeta primers were used in PCR. Assay used: immunoSEQ multiplex PCR; TCRdb lists only in-frame clones, some missing. The sample has more than 80,000 clones, 78% seen once. The sample comprised PBMCs. The V call is TRBV6-6, the J call TRBJ2-5, with TRBD1 matching over 11 bases. This sequence was found in a middle-aged woman in good health and CMV-seropositive. CDR3 DNA sequence: TGTGCCAGCAGTTACTGGGGACAGGGGGTGGGGACCCAGTACTTC. This translates into CASSYWGQGVGTQYF.